Following are 20 T cell receptor beta chains from one sample sequenced in a study of cytotoxic CD8 clonotypes in ibrutinib-treated CLL. Profiling relied on immunoSEQ multiplex PCR, and the TCRdb table lists in-frame clones only, not all of them. This sample has about 68,000 clones; roughly two thirds occur once, and the top ten carry approximately 6%. The sample here was PBMCs, taken after 12 months of ibrutinib treatment. The receptor source for this set is a human donor with chronic lymphocytic leukemia.

V and J are TRBV6-5 and TRBJ2-5, with 7 bases identical to TRBD1. The CDR3 runs 14 residues. Trimming cost V 6 bases and J 6 bases; bases outside gene matches: 10. Germline V CDR1 and CDR2: MNHEY, SVGAGI. The DNA of the CDR3 is TGTGCCAGCAGGTCCGACAGGGCTGGTAAGACCCAGTACTTC. It translates to CASRSDRAGKTQYF.

V usage is TRBV6-6 and J usage is TRBJ1-5; a weak D match, TRBD1 (5 bases). The CDR3 runs to 16 residues. Germline loops: CDR1 MNHNY, CDR2 SVGAGI (reference sequence). The V end lost 6 bases, the J end lost 2 bases, and 17 bases lay between the germline ends. DNA for the CDR3: TGTGCCAGCAGCGAGACGGCCGGAGGGGGCAATCAGCCCCAGCATTTT. It translates to CASSETAGGGNQPQHF.

V is TRBV4-3 and J is TRBJ1-2, with D unclear. This CDR3 has 13 residues. V dropped 3 bases and J dropped 4 bases, with 9 bases sitting between them. The germline CDR1 and CDR2 sequences are LGHNA and YSLEER. CDR3 amino acids: CASSQGYGYGYTF. CDR3 in DNA: TGCGCCAGCAGCCAGGGGTATGGCTATGGCTACACCTTC.

V gene TRBV25-1 combines with J gene TRBJ1-3; no reliable D call. The germline gives CDR1 MGHDK, CDR2 SYGVNS. The CDR3 totals 14 residues. V shed 5 bases and J shed 4 bases, with 12 bases lying between them. The CDR3 here is CASSRMGGGNTIYF. CDR3 nucleotides: TGTGCCAGCAGTCGGATGGGAGGAGGAAACACCATATATTTT. Full variable domain (missing parts from reference TRBV25-1 and TRBJ1-3): EADIYQTPRYLVIGTGKKITLECSQTMGHDKMYWYQQDPGMELHLIHYSYGVNSTEKGDLSSESTVSRIRTEHFPLTLESARPSHTSQYLCASSRMGGGNTIYFGEGSWLTVV.

The rearrangement joins TRBV18 to TRBJ1-2; D might be TRBD1 (5 bases). Germline V gene data show CDR1 as KGHSH and CDR2 as LQKENI. This CDR3 comprises 12 residues. V was trimmed by 2 bases and J by 8 bases, leaving 9 bases between them. CDR3 DNA sequence: TGTGCCAGCTCACCAGGGGCGGAAGGCTACACCTTC. The encoded protein is CASSPGAEGYTF.

This clone was seen just once. The chain uses TRBV6-4 and TRBJ2-1, with 12 bases fitting TRBD2. V dropped 3 bases and J dropped 5; count of bases not matched to a gene: 8. Germline V gene sequence: CDR1 MRHNA, CDR2 SNTAGT. The CDR3 is 17 residues long. CDR3 nucleotides: TGTGCCAGCAGTGAAGCTAGCGGGGGGGTCTGGGACAATGAGCAGTTCTTC. Amino acid sequence: CASSEASGGVWDNEQFF.

This chain uses TRBV6-5 with TRBJ1-1; D unclear. The ends were cut back, 2 bases at V and 11 bases at J, with 9 bases in the middle. The CDR3 consists of 11 residues. Per germline, CDR1 MNHEY and CDR2 SVGAGI. The CDR3 spells CASSYPPRAFF. Here the CDR3 DNA reads TGTGCCAGCAGTTACCCCCCCCGGGCTTTCTTT.

The chain recombines TRBV5-4 with TRBJ2-7, with D possibly called TRBD1 or TRBD2 (5 bases each). The CDR3 runs to 15 residues. V was cut by 4 bases and J by 1 base, with 15 bases left in between. Looked up from germline, CDR1 is SGHNT and CDR2 is YYREEE (reference sequence). This CDR3 reads CASSPEVWGSYEQYF. Here the CDR3 DNA reads TGTGCCAGCAGCCCCGAGGTTTGGGGGTCCTACGAGCAGTACTTC.

V is TRBV4-3 and J is TRBJ1-5, with a possible D match to TRBD1 (5 bases). The V end lost 0 bases, the J end lost 3 bases, and 12 bases lay between the germline ends. This CDR3 comprises 16 residues. In germline, CDR1 is LGHNA, CDR2 YSLEER. The CDR3 spells CASSQDLGGSNQPQHF. CDR3 DNA: TGCGCCAGCAGCCAAGATCTGGGGGGTTCCAATCAGCCCCAGCATTTT.

The CDR3 protein is CASSLVSGDYTGELFF. CDR3 nucleotide sequence: TGCGCCAGCAGCTTGGTTAGCGGGGACTACACCGGGGAGCTGTTTTTT. V is TRBV5-1 and J is TRBJ2-2, with 8 bases identical to TRBD2. The CDR3 runs to 16 residues. The trim removed 0 bases at V and 3 bases at J, leaving 4 bases unmatched. The germline CDR1 and CDR2 sequences are SGHRS and YFSETQ.

V gene TRBV27 combines with J gene TRBJ1-2; tentative D call: TRBD1 (5 bases). V was trimmed by 5 bases and J by 2 bases, leaving 9 bases between them. The CDR3 loop spans 13 amino acids. Germline CDR1 MNHEY, CDR2 SMNVEV (reference sequence). The CDR3 region has the DNA TGTGCCAGCAGTCCAGAGGGGAACTATGGCTACACCTTC. This encodes CASSPEGNYGYTF.

The rearrangement joins TRBV2 to TRBJ1-1; no firm D call. The length of the CDR3 is 12 residues. CDR1 is SNHLY and CDR2 is FYNNEI in the germline V gene. V lost 1 base to trimming and J lost 3 bases, with 3 bases between them. CDR3 in amino acids: CASSEGYTEAFF. CDR3 DNA: TGTGCCAGCAGTGAAGGGTACACTGAAGCTTTCTTT.

V and J are TRBV5-6 and TRBJ1-4; D call uncertain. CDR1 and CDR2 from the germline V gene are SGHDT and YYEEEE. Trimming stripped 3 bases from V and 1 base from J, with 4 bases between. This CDR3 contains 13 residues. The CDR3 reads CASSWITNEKLFF. CDR3 sequence (DNA): TGTGCCAGCAGCTGGATAACTAATGAAAAACTGTTTTTT. The full variable domain, completed using reference TRBV5-6 and TRBJ1-4, is DAGVTQSPTHLIKTRGQQVTLRCSPKSGHDTVSWYQQALGQGPQFIFQYYEEEERQRGNFPDRFSGHQFPNYSSELNVNALLLGDSALYLCASSWITNEKLFFGSGTQLSVL.

The chain combines TRBV5-1 with TRBJ2-5; 7 bases align to TRBD2. The V gene's germline CDR1 is SGHRS and CDR2 YFSETQ. The trim removed 6 bases at V and 4 bases at J, leaving 6 bases unmatched. This CDR3 has 13 residues. The CDR3 nucleotides are TGCGCCAGCAAGGAGTGGGGGGGAGAGACCCAGTACTTC. Protein: CASKEWGGETQYF.

V is TRBV5-6 and J is TRBJ1-5, with D hard to call. V gave up 4 bases and J gave up 2 bases, with 16 bases separating them. This CDR3 region has 16 residues. Germline V gives CDR1 SGHDT, CDR2 YYEEEE. The CDR3: CASSPGWGRGNQPQHF. CDR3 sequence (DNA): TGTGCCAGCAGCCCGGGCTGGGGAAGGGGCAATCAGCCCCAGCATTTT. The full variable domain, completed using reference TRBV5-6 and TRBJ1-5, is DAGVTQSPTHLIKTRGQQVTLRCSPKSGHDTVSWYQQALGQGPQFIFQYYEEEERQRGNFPDRFSGHQFPNYSSELNVNALLLGDSALYLCASSPGWGRGNQPQHFGDGTRLSIL.

The J gene is TRBJ1-5, the V gene TRBV7-6; the D gene is possibly TRBD1 (5 bases). V was cut by 5 bases and J by 2 bases, with 22 bases left in between. The CDR3 contains 18 residues. Germline CDR1 is SGHVS and CDR2 is FNYEAQ. The CDR3 coding sequence is TGTGCCAGCAGCCCGATGAAGGGACCGACGGATGGCAATCAGCCCCAGCATTTT. This translates into CASSPMKGPTDGNQPQHF.

This clone was detected only a few times. CDR3 in amino acids: CASSFGEKLFF. The CDR3 bases are TGTGCCAGCAGCTTTGGTGAAAAACTGTTTTTT. This chain uses TRBV7-8 with TRBJ1-4; D uncertain. Trimming took off 3 bases at V and 7 bases at J, with 3 bases between the two ends. The CDR3 consists of 11 residues. CDR1 and CDR2 from the germline V gene are SGHVS and FQNEAQ. The entire variable domain, with the rest obtained from reference TRBV7-8 and TRBJ1-4, is as follows: GAGVSQSPRYKVAKRGQDVALRCDPISGHVSLFWYQQALGQGPEFLTYFQNEAQLDKSGLPSDRFFAERPEGSVSTLKIQRTQQEDSAVYLCASSFGEKLFFGSGTQLSVL.

The rearrangement uses TRBV30 and TRBJ1-6, with 10 bases that match TRBD1. The CDR3 spans 19 residues. Germline V gene lookup returns CDR1 GTSNPN and CDR2 SVGIG (reference sequence). V trimming: 3 bases; J trimming: 11 bases; junction bases outside the gene matches: 22. The DNA for the CDR3 is TGTGCCTGGAGCTTAGAGGTGACGGGACAGGGGATCTTTTCGGCACCCCTCCACTTT. Encoded protein: CAWSLEVTGQGIFSAPLHF. The whole variable domain, remainder taken from reference TRBV30 and TRBJ1-6, is SQTIHQWPATLVQPVGSPLSLECTVEGTSNPNLYWYRQAAGRGLQLLFYSVGIGQISSEVPQNLSASRPQDRQFILSSKKLLLSDSGFYLCAWSLEVTGQGIFSAPLHFGNGTRLTVT.

The CDR3: CASSYSTGNNEQFF. In DNA, the CDR3 is TGTGCCAGCAGTTACTCCACGGGTAACAATGAGCAGTTCTTC. J is TRBJ2-1 and V is TRBV6-6; D gene unclear. Between the trimmed V and J ends, which lost 0 bases and 5 bases, there was a span of 8 bases. The CDR3 length is 14 residues. Germline V gene data show CDR1 as MNHNY and CDR2 as SVGAGI (reference sequence).

V is TRBV9 and J is TRBJ2-5; possibly TRBD2 for D (6 bases). Germline CDR1 and CDR2: SGDLS and YYNGEE. V was pared by 3 bases and J by 5 bases, with 20 bases between. This CDR3 is 16 amino acids long. The CDR3 reads CASSEGSRGSGETQYF. The CDR3 bases are TGTGCCAGCAGCGAGGGGTCCCGGGGGTCAGGGGAGACCCAGTACTTC.